This TCR beta chain was recorded in a study of T cell clonality in common variable immunodeficiency. Study outcomes and limitations: The cause of increased CVID clonality remains unclear without subpopulation sequencing. In common variable immunodeficiency, TCR beta chains reportedly carried fewer deletions and N-nucleotide insertions. Compared with healthy controls, CVID subjects showed increased TCRbeta clonality, mostly in about a third.

The CDR3 sequence is 17 residues long. With V trimmed by 3 bases and J by 3 bases, 11 bases remained unmatched. Germline CDR1 and CDR2: KGHSH and LQKENI. CVID subjects were neither ill nor on immunomodulatory or immunosuppressive medication at sampling. Some clones are missing from TCRdb's copy, which holds only in-frame ones; the method was immunoSEQ multiplex PCR. This sample shows about 15,000 clones and no singletons; more than 10% rests with the ten largest. In regard to this clone: The target antigen is unknown. The missing CDR3 end, 3 residues past where the read stops, is filled in from the germline J gene.

This TCR was sampled from a human donor with common variable immunodeficiency. J is TRBJ1-3 and V is TRBV18; 7 bases are shared with TRBD1. Source material: peripheral blood mononuclear cells. The CDR3 region is CASSPLPRGLYGNTIYF. The sequenced part of the CDR3 DNA is TGTGCCAGCTCACCGCTACCGAGGGGGCTTTATGGAAACACC.